A single T cell receptor beta chain is shown here with its context. There is no known antigen for this receptor. No base quality information exists; no much larger clone differs at one position. The sample's time point label, in plain terms: about 28 days (+/-7) after the second vaccine dose. AZD1222 recipients given second doses at about 4 weeks or at about 12 weeks were pooled, since spike-specific TCR depth and breadth were not found to differ between the two schedules. The vaccinee samples were drawn from two UK trials, COV001 and COV002, one of which was a single-blind randomized controlled phase 2/3 trial testing AZD1222 (ChAdOx1 nCoV-19) in healthy adults. For TCRbeta chain sequencing, PBMC samples from trial participants were taken at day 0 and at day 28 after the second dose. This sample is part of a study of T cell responses to AZD1222 COVID-19 vaccine (dated by TCRdb to the early 2020s). Describing the broader study: A total of 233 trial participants underwent TCR sequencing, of whom about 200 had received two doses of AZD1222 and some 25 had received two doses of the MenACWY control vaccine. Enrollment into the trials was organized by age into subgroups of 18-55, 56-69 and 70-plus years, and those subgroups contained roughly 160, 29 and 62 TCR-sequenced participants, respectively. On the study overall, not on this receptor specifically: Only five to seven AZD1222 recipients were SARS-CoV-2 seropositive at baseline, limiting conclusions about previously exposed vaccinees. Epitopes outside the regions mutated in the B.1.351 and B.1.1.7 variants were reportedly recognized by nearly half of the unique spike-specific TCRs. Participants were mostly white British, with more females than males. The authors suggested clonal diversity may have been underestimated. Because no day 14 peak-response samples were available, the repertoires could be characterized only after the peak T cell response. Spike-specific TCR breadth and depth rose significantly after two AZD1222 doses compared with day 0 and with MenACWY recipients. The 56-69-year group was small, and its depth increase did not reach significance, likely because of low power. The whole spike protein was spanned by vaccine-associated CD4 TCRs, and dominant responses were seen in regions 160-218 and 743-854.

The CDR3 regions of human TCRbeta chains were subjected to immunosequencing. Under the source paper's analysis protocol: Repertoire TCRs were checked for matches against a reference library of SARS-CoV-2-specific TCRs that had been generated using the MIRA antigen-specificity platform. Breadth meant the fraction of unique TCRs that were SARS-CoV-2-associated, whereas depth meant the fraction of total T cells that were SARS-CoV-2-associated. Using the MIRA data, each spike-specific TCR was mapped to the spike region that the TCR reacts to and placed in a CD4 or CD8 class. Log10-transformed breadth and depth values were compared by one-way ANOVA with Sidak's multiple comparisons tests. As stored in TCRdb, this immuneACCESS dataset retains in-frame rearrangements with V and J assigned. A fraction of the clones does not appear; measured against another copy, unresolved V genes explain less than half of the discrepancy, and the remainder lacks a known reason. V and J calls and clone size are as listed in that table; D and trimming were resolved from the DNA. This sample has approximately 150,000 clones in its table, and more than 70% of those were observed once. Of the sample, around 5.1% falls within the top ten clones.

The V end gives up 0 bases and the J end 4 bases, leaving 7 bases in the junction not matched to a gene. Looking up the germline V gene yields CDR1 SGHNT and CDR2 YENEEA. Inclusive of the bounding cysteine and phenylalanine, the CDR3 is 16 residues long. The entry retains the CDR3 DNA only, 48 bases that are in frame from base 1. This sample comprised peripheral blood, obtained 28 days after the second AZD1222 dose. The sequence came from an adult who received the AZD1222 COVID-19 vaccine. The sequence is built from TRBV11-3 and TRBJ1-2; TRBD1 fits 8 bases in the junction. The CDR3: CASSLEGAGGLYGYTF. The nucleotide sequence is TGTGCCAGCAGCTTAGAGGGGGCAGGGGGCCTCTATGGCTACACCTTC.